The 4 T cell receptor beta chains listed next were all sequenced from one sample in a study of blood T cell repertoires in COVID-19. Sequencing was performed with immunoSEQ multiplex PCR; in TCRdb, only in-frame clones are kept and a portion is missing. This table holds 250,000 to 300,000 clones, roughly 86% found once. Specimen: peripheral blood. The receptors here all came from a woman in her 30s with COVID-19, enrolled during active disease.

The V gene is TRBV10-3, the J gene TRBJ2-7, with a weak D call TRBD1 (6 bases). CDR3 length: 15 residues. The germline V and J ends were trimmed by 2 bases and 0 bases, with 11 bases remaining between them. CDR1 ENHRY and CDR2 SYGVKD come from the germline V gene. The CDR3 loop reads CAISEGQGYSYEQYF. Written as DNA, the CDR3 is TGTGCCATCAGTGAGGGGCAGGGGTACTCCTACGAGCAGTACTTC.

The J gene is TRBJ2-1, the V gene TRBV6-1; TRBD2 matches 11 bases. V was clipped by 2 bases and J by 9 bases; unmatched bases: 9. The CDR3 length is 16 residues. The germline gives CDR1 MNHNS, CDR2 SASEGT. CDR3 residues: CASSESRLAGGGEQFF. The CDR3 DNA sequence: TGTGCCAGCAGTGAATCTCGGCTAGCGGGAGGTGGTGAGCAGTTCTTC.

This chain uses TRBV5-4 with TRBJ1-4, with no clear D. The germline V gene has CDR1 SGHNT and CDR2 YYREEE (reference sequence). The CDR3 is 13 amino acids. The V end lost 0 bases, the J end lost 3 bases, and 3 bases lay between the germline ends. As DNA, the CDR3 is TGTGCCAGCAGCTTGGCAGCTAATGAAAAACTGTTTTTT. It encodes CASSLAANEKLFF.

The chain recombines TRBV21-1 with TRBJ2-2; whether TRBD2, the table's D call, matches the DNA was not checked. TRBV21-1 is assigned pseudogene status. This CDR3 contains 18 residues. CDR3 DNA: TGTGCCAGCAGCAGACCGACTAGCGGGAGAGGAAACACCGGGGAGCTGTTTTTT. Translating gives CASSRPTSGRGNTGELFF.